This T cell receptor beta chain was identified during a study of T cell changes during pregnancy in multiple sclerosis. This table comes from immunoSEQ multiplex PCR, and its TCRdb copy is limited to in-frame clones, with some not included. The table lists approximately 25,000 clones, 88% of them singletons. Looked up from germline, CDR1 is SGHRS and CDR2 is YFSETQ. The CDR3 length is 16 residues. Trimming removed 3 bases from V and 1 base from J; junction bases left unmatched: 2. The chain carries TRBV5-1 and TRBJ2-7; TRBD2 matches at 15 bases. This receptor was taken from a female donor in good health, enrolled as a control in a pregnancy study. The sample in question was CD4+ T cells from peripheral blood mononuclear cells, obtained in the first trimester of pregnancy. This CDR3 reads CASSWGLAGGSYEQYF. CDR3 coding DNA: TGCGCCAGCAGCTGGGGACTAGCGGGGGGTTCCTACGAGCAGTACTTC.